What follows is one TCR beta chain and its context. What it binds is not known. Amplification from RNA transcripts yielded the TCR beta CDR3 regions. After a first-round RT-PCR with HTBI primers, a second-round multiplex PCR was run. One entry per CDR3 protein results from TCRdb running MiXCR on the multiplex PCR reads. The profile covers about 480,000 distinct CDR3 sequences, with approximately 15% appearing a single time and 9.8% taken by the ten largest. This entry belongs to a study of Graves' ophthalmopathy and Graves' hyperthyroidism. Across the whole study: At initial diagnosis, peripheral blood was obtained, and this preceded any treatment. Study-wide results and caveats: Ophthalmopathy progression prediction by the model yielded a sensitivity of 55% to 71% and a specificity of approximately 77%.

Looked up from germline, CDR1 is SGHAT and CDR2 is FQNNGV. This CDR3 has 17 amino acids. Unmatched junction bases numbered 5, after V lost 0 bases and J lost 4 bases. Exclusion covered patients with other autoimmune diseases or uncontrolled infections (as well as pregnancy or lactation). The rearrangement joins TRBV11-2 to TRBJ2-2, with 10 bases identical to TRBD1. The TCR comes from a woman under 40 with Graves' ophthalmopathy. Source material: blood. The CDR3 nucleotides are TGTGCCAGCAGCTTAGACGGGACAGGGGAGTCCACCGGGGAGCTGTTTTTT. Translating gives CASSLDGTGESTGELFF.